This is a list of T cell receptor beta chains from one sample in a study of CXCR3-negative and CXCR3-positive naive CD8 T cells. TCRdb re-called the 5' RACE reads; one entry per CDR3 protein, DNA not given. There are about 24,000 distinct CDR3 sequences in the sample, with less than 5% held by the top ten. The material sequenced was naive CXCR3- CD8+ T cells from blood. These receptors were collected from a human donor in good health. Some clones in this sample may be carry-over from other donors' samples. Both conserved end residues are part of each CDR3. Part of the rows lack a size; the others show once, few, many or a class for expanded clones.

V gene: TRBV6-1
clone size: NA
J gene: TRBJ2-4
CDR3 protein: CASSEVKTGGAKNIQYF

V gene: TRBV28
clone size: NA
J gene: TRBJ1-2
CDR3 protein: CAVLDRGYGYTF

V gene: TRBV25-1
clone size: NA
J gene: TRBJ2-7
CDR3 protein: CASRGFPPYEQYF

V gene: TRBV13
clone size: NA
J gene: TRBJ2-5
CDR3 protein: CASSLFSAGGKETQYF

V gene: TRBV29-1
clone size: medium-sized
J gene: TRBJ2-7
CDR3 protein: CSIETDYEQYF

V gene: TRBV7-2
clone size: NA
J gene: TRBJ2-7
CDR3 protein: CASSLARGWEQYF

V gene: TRBV10-3
clone size: NA
J gene: TRBJ2-7
CDR3 protein: CAIRDSNYEQYF

V gene: TRBV20-1
clone size: NA
J gene: TRBJ2-7
CDR3 protein: CSAPLIYEQYF

V gene: TRBV19
clone size: NA
J gene: TRBJ2-7
CDR3 protein: CASSIGYEQYF

V gene: TRBV12-3/TRBV12-4
clone size: NA
J gene: TRBJ2-3
CDR3 protein: CASSLGLAQYF

V gene: TRBV7-9
clone size: NA
J gene: TRBJ2-7
CDR3 protein: CASSLPDRGYEQYF

V gene: TRBV6-5
clone size: NA
J gene: TRBJ1-6
CDR3 protein: CASSPGWAGGESPLHF

V gene: TRBV30
clone size: NA
J gene: TRBJ2-7
CDR3 protein: CAWTADGSYEQYF

V gene: TRBV9
clone size: NA
J gene: TRBJ2-1
CDR3 protein: CASSTSTGLFF

V gene: TRBV14
clone size: NA
J gene: TRBJ2-3
CDR3 protein: CASSHLAGGPADTQYF

V gene: TRBV6-6
clone size: NA
J gene: TRBJ2-2
CDR3 protein: CASTHLGELFF

V gene: TRBV29-1
clone size: NA
J gene: TRBJ2-7
CDR3 protein: CSVGGPYEQYF

V gene: TRBV11-1
clone size: NA
J gene: TRBJ2-1
CDR3 protein: CASRAGQGLGEQFF

V gene: TRBV4-3
clone size: NA
J gene: TRBJ2-1
CDR3 protein: CASSQDWTGGGDEQFF

V gene: TRBV12-3/TRBV12-4
clone size: NA
J gene: TRBJ2-3
CDR3 protein: CASSFALGTGARAQYF

V gene: TRBV4-2
clone size: NA
J gene: TRBJ2-5
CDR3 protein: CASSQDPGLVKETQYF

V gene: TRBV19
clone size: NA
J gene: TRBJ2-7
CDR3 protein: CASSIWHQGTVYEQYF

V gene: TRBV28
clone size: NA
J gene: TRBJ2-7
CDR3 protein: CATDRGFNEQYF

V gene: TRBV7-3
clone size: NA
J gene: TRBJ1-2
CDR3 protein: CASSANPGRGLFYGYTF

V gene: TRBV20-1
clone size: NA
J gene: TRBJ1-2
CDR3 protein: CSARDWSYGYTF

V gene: TRBV7-2
clone size: NA
J gene: TRBJ2-7
CDR3 protein: CASSYTSGGALEQYF

V gene: TRBV7-9
clone size: NA
J gene: TRBJ2-7
CDR3 protein: CASSARQGLEQYF

V gene: TRBV7-2
clone size: NA
J gene: TRBJ2-5
CDR3 protein: CASSLQGLQETQYF

V gene: TRBV7-9
clone size: NA
J gene: TRBJ1-2
CDR3 protein: CASSSTRPGRYGYTF

V gene: TRBV7-9
clone size: NA
J gene: TRBJ2-4
CDR3 protein: CASSLDGGQDHF

V gene: TRBV7-8
clone size: NA
J gene: TRBJ1-5
CDR3 protein: CASSLEVQLGSNQPQHF

V gene: TRBV7-2
clone size: NA
J gene: TRBJ2-2
CDR3 protein: CASSPLPSAGELFF

V gene: TRBV3-1
clone size: NA
J gene: TRBJ2-7
CDR3 protein: CASSLRQGAYYEQYF

V gene: TRBV6-2/TRBV6-3
clone size: NA
J gene: TRBJ2-2
CDR3 protein: CASSSLLGPENTGELFF

V gene: TRBV10-3
clone size: NA
J gene: TRBJ1-2
CDR3 protein: CAIRDLTEFNYGYTF

V gene: TRBV28
clone size: NA
J gene: TRBJ2-2
CDR3 protein: CASSDRETTGELFF

V gene: TRBV4-3
clone size: NA
J gene: TRBJ2-7
CDR3 protein: CASSPSGLSYEQYF

V gene: TRBV11-2
clone size: NA
J gene: TRBJ2-7
CDR3 protein: CASSLVGVPYEQYF

V gene: TRBV6-6
clone size: NA
J gene: TRBJ1-5
CDR3 protein: CASSYVQGSNQPQHF

V gene: TRBV14
clone size: NA
J gene: TRBJ1-2
CDR3 protein: CASSQGGYGYTF

V gene: TRBV29-1
clone size: NA
J gene: TRBJ1-1
CDR3 protein: CSVELPDTEAFF

V gene: TRBV19
clone size: NA
J gene: TRBJ1-1
CDR3 protein: CASSTPGRNTEAFF

V gene: TRBV28
clone size: NA
J gene: TRBJ2-3
CDR3 protein: CASSATGSGADTQYF

V gene: TRBV4-3
clone size: NA
J gene: TRBJ2-3
CDR3 protein: CASSQAAGPSTDTQYF

V gene: TRBV6-8
clone size: NA
J gene: TRBJ2-1
CDR3 protein: CASRPPLAGSHNEQFF

V gene: TRBV29-1
clone size: NA
J gene: TRBJ2-3
CDR3 protein: CSVVTLADSTDTQYF

V gene: TRBV29-1
clone size: NA
J gene: TRBJ2-5
CDR3 protein: CSVEVRGPPQETQYF

V gene: TRBV7-9
clone size: NA
J gene: TRBJ1-4
CDR3 protein: CASSFPPTTNEKLFF

V gene: TRBV12-3/TRBV12-4
clone size: NA
J gene: TRBJ2-4
CDR3 protein: CASSPPGGAKNIQYF

V gene: TRBV27
clone size: NA
J gene: TRBJ2-3
CDR3 protein: CASRTLLDTQYF

V gene: TRBV7-3
clone size: NA
J gene: TRBJ2-1
CDR3 protein: CAGSLLGSSYNEQFF

V gene: TRBV7-9
clone size: NA
J gene: TRBJ2-3
CDR3 protein: CASTAGLAGRDTQYF

V gene: TRBV21-1
clone size: NA
J gene: TRBJ2-5
CDR3 protein: CASSKGQGIGETQYF